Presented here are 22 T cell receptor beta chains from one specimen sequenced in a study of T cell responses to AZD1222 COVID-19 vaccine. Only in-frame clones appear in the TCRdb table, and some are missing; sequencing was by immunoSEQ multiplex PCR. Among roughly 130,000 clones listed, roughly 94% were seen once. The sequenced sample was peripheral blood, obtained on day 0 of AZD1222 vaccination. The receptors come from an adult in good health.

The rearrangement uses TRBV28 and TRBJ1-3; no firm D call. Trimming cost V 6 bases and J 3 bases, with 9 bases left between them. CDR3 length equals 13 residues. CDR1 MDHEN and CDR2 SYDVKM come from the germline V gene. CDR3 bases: TGTGCCAGCAGGGAAGCCTTTGGAAACACCATATATTTT. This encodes CASREAFGNTIYF.

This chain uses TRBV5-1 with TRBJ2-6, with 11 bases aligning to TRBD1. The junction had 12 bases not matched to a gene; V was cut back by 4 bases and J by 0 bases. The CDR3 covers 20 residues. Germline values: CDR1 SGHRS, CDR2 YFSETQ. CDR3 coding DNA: TGCGCCAGCAGCCGTAACTCCCCAGGGACAGGGGGCTCTGGGGCCAACGTCCTGACTTTC. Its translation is CASSRNSPGTGGSGANVLTF.

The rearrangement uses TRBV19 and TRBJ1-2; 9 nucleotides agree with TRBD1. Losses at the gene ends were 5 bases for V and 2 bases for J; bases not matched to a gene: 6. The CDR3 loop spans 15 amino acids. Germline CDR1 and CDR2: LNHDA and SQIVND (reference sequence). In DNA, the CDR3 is TGTGCCAGTAGTCCTGGACAGGGGAGAAACTATGGCTACACCTTC. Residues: CASSPGQGRNYGYTF.

CDR3 protein: CASSVDRSSRMETQYF. CDR3 in DNA: TGTGCCAGCAGCGTAGATAGATCGAGTCGGATGGAGACCCAGTACTTC. The chain has TRBV9 and TRBJ2-5, with D uncertain. This CDR3 has 16 residues. Trimming removed 0 bases at V and 5 bases at J, with 17 bases between. CDR1 is SGDLS, CDR2 YYNGEE, per germline.

The CDR3 here is CASSLQGAGNEQYF. CDR3 in DNA: TGTGCCAGCAGCTTACAGGGGGCAGGCAACGAGCAGTACTTC. The V gene is TRBV7-9, the J gene TRBJ2-7; 8 nucleotides agree with TRBD1. Germline values: CDR1 SEHNR, CDR2 FQNEAQ (reference sequence). The CDR3 is made up of 14 amino acids. V gave up 2 bases and J gave up 5 bases; unmatched junction bases: 5.

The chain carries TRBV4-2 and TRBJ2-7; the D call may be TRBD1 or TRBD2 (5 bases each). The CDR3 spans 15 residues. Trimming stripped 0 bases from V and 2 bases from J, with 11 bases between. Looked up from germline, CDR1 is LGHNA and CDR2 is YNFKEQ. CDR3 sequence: CASSQEGDLAYEQYF. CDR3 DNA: TGTGCCAGCAGCCAAGAGGGGGACCTTGCCTACGAGCAGTACTTC.

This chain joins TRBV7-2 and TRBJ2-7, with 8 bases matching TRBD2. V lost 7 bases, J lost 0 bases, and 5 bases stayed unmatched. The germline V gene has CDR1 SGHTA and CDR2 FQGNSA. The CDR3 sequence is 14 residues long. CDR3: CASMSGSHSYEQYF. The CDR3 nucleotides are TGTGCCAGCATGAGCGGGAGTCACTCCTACGAGCAGTACTTC.

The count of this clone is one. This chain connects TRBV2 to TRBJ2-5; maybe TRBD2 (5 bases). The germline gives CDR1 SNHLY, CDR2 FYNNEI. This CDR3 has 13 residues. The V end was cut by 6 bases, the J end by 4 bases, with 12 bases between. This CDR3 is CASRGTSLETQYF. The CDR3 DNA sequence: TGTGCCAGCAGGGGAACTAGTTTAGAGACCCAGTACTTC. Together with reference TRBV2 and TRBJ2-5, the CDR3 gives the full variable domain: EPEVTQTPSHQVTQMGQEVILRCVPISNHLYFYWYRQILGQKVEFLVSFYNNEISEKSEIFDDQFSVERPDGSNFTLKIRSTKLEDSAMYFCASRGTSLETQYFGPGTRLLVL.

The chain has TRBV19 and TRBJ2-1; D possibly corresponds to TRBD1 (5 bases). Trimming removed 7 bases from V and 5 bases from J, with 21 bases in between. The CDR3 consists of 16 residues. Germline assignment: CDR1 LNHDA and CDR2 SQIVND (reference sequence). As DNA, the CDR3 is TGTGCCAGTACCCCTGGGGCAGGGAAAGAGGACAATGAGCAGTTCTTC. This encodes CASTPGAGKEDNEQFF.

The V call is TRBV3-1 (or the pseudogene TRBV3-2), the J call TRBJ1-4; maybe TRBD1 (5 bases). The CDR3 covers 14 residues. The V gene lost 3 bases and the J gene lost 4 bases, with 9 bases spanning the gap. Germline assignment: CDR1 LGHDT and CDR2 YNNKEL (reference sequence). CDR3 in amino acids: CASSQGPDNEKLFF. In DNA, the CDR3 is TGTGCCAGCAGCCAGGGACCTGATAATGAAAAACTGTTTTTT.

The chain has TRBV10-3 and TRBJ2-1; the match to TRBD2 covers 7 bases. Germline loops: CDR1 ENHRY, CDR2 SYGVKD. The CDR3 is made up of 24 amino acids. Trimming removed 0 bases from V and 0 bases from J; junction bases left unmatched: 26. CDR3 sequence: CAISESPNRVGSASGTYSYNEQFF. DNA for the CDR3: TGTGCCATCAGTGAGTCCCCCAACCGGGTAGGTTCGGCTAGCGGAACCTACTCCTACAATGAGCAGTTCTTC.

The CDR3 reads CASSLVSQGRETQYF. CDR3 DNA sequence: TGTGCCAGCAGCTTAGTATCCCAGGGTCGAGAGACCCAGTACTTC. V usage is TRBV7-2 and J usage is TRBJ2-5; weak D call: TRBD1 (5 bases). CDR1 is SGHTA and CDR2 is FQGNSA in the germline V gene. Trimming took 1 base from V and 4 from J, leaving 13 bases between them. CDR3 length: 15 residues.

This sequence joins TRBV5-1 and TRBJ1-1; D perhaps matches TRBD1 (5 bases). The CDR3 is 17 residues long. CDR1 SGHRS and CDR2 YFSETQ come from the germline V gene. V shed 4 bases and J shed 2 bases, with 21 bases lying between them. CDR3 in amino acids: CASSPGPERGFNTEAFF. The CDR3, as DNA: TGCGCCAGCAGCCCAGGGCCGGAGCGGGGCTTTAACACTGAAGCTTTCTTT.

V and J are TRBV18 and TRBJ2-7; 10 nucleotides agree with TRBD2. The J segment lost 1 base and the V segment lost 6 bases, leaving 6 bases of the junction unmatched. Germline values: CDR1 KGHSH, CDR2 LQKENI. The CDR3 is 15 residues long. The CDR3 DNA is TGTGCCAGCTCCCAGACTAGCGGGTCTTCCTACGAGCAGTACTTC. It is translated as CASSQTSGSSYEQYF.

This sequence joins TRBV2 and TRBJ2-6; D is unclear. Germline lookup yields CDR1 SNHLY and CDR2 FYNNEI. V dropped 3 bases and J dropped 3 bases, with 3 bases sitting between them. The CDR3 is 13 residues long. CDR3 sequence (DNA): TGTGCCAGCAGTGATGGTGGGGCCAACGTCCTGACTTTC. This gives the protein CASSDGGANVLTF.

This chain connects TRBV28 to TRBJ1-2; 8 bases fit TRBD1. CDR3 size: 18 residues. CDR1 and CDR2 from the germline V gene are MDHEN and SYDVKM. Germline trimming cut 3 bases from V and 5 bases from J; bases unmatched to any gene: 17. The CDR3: CASSLGLLPGTGPYGYTF. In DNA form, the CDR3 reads TGTGCCAGCAGTTTGGGCCTATTACCTGGGACAGGTCCTTATGGCTACACCTTC.

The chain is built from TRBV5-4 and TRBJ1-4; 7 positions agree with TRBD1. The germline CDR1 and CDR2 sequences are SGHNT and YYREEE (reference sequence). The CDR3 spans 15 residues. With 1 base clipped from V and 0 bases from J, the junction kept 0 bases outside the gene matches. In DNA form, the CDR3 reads TGTGCCAGCAGCTTGCAGGGGGCAACTAATGAAAAACTGTTTTTT. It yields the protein CASSLQGATNEKLFF.

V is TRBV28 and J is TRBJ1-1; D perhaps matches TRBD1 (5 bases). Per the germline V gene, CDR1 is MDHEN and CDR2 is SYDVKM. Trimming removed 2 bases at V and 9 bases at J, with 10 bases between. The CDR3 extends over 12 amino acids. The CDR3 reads CASSLGTSKAFF. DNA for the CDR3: TGTGCCAGCAGTTTAGGGACGAGCAAAGCTTTCTTT.

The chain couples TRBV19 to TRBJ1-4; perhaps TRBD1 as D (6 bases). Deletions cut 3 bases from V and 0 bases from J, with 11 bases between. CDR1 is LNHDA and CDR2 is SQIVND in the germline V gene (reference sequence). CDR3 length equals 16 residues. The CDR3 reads CASSILQGATNEKLFF. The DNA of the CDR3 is TGTGCCAGTAGTATTTTACAGGGAGCAACTAATGAAAAACTGTTTTTT.

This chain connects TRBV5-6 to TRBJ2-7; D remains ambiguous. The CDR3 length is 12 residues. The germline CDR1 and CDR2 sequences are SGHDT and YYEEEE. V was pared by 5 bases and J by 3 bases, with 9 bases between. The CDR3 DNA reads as TGTGCCAGCAGTCTATGGAACTACGAGCAGTACTTC. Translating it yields CASSLWNYEQYF.

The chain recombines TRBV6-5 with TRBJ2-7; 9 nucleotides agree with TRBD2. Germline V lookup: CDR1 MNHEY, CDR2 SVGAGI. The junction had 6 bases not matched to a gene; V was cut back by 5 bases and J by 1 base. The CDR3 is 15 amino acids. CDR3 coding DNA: TGTGCCAGCAGTCGTGGGACTAGCCAGTCCTACGAGCAGTACTTC. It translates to CASSRGTSQSYEQYF.

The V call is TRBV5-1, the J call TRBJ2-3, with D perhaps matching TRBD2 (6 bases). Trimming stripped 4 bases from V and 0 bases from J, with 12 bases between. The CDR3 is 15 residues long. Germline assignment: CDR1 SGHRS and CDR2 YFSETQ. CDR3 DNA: TGCGCCAGCAGCGGAGGGACGGCCAGCACAGATACGCAGTATTTT. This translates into CASSGGTASTDTQYF.